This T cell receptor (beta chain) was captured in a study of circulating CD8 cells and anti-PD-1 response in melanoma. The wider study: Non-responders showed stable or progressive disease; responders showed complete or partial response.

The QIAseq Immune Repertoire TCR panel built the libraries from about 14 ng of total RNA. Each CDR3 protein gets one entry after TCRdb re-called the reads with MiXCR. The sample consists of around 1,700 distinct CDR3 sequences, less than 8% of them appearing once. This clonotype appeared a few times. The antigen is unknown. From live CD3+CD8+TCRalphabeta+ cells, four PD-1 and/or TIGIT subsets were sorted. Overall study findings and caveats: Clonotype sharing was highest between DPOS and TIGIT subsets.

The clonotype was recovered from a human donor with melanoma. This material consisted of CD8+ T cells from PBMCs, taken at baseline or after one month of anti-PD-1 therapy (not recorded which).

DNA of the CDR3: TGTGCCAGCAGTTTCCTAGCGGGGTATGGAGCCGGGGAGCTGTTTTTT. It is translated as CASSFLAGYGAGELFF. This sequence joins TRBV28 and TRBJ2-2, with 9 bases lining up with TRBD2. The CDR3 covers 16 residues. Losses at the gene ends were 3 bases for V and 6 bases for J; bases not matched to a gene: 8. The germline gives CDR1 MDHEN, CDR2 SYDVKM.